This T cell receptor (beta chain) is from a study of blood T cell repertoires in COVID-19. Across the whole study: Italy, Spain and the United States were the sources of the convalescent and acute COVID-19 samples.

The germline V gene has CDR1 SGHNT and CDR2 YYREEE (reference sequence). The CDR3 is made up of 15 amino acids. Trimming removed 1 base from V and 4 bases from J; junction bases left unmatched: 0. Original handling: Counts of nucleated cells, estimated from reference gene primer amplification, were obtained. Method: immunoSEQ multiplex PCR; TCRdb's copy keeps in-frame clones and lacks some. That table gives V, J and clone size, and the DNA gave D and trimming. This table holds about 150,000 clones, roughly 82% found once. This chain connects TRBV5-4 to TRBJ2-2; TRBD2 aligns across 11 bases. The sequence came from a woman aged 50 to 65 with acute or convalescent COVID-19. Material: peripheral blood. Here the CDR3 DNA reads TGTGCCAGCAGCTTGCTAGCGGGGGGCACCGGGGAGCTGTTTTTT. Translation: CASSLLAGGTGELFF.